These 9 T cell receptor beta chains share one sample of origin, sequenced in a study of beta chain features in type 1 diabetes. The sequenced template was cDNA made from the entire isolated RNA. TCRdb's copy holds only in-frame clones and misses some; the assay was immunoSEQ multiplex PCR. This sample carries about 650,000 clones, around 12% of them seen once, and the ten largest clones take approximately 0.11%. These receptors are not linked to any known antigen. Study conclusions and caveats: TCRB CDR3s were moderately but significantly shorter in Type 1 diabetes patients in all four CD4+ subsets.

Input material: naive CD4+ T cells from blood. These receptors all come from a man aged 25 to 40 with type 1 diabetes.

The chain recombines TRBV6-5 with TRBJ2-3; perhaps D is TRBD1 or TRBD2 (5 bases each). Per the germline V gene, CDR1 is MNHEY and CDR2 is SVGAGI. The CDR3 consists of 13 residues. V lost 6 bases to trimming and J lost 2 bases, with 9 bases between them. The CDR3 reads CASRAGATDTQYF. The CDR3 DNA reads TGTGCCAGCAGAGCCGGGGCCACAGATACGCAGTATTTT.

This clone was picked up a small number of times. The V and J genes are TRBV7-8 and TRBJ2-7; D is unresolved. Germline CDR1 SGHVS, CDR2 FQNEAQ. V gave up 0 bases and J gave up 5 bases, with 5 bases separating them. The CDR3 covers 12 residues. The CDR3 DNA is TGTGCCAGCAGCTTAGCGCAGAACGAGCAGTACTTC. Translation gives CASSLAQNEQYF.

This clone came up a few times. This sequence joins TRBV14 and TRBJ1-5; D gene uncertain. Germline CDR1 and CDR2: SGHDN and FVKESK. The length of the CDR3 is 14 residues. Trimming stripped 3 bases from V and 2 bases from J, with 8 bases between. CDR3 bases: TGTGCCAGCAGCCAGGGCAATGGCAATCAGCCCCAGCATTTT. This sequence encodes CASSQGNGNQPQHF.

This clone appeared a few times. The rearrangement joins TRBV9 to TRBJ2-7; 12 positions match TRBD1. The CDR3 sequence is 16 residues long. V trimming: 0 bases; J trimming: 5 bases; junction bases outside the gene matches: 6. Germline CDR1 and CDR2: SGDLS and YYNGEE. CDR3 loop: CASSVEGGTGGNEQYF. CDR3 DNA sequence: TGTGCCAGCAGCGTAGAAGGTGGGACAGGGGGCAACGAGCAGTACTTC.

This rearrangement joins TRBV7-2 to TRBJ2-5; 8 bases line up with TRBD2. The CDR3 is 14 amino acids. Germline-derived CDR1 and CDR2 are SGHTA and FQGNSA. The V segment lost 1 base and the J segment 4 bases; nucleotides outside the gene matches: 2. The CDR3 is CASSLVAGSETQYF. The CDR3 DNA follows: TGTGCCAGCAGCTTAGTAGCGGGGTCAGAGACCCAGTACTTC. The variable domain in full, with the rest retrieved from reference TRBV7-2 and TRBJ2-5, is GAGVSQSPSNKVTEKGKDVELRCDPISGHTALYWYRQSLGQGLEFLIYFQGNSAPDKSGLPSDRFSAERTGGSVSTLTIQRTQQEDSAVYLCASSLVAGSETQYFGPGTRLLVL.

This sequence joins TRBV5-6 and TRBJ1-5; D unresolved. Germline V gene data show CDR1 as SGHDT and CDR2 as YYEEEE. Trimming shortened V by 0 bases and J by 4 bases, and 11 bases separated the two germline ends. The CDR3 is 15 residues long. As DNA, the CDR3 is TGTGCCAGCAGCTTGGCCAAAACTACAAATCAGCCCCAGCATTTT. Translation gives CASSLAKTTNQPQHF.

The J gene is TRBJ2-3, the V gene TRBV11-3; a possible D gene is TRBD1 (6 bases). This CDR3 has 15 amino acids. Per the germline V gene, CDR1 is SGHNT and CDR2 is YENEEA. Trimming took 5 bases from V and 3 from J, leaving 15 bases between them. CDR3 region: CASSLSRGRTDTQYF. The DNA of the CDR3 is TGTGCCAGCAGCCTTTCCAGGGGCAGGACAGATACGCAGTATTTT.

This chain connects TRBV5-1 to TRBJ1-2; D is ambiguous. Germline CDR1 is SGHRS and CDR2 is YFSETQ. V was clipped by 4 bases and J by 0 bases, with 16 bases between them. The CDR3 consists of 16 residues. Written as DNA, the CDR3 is TGCGCCAGCAGCCTGACCCCCCAGATCTCTAACTATGGCTACACCTTC. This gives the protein CASSLTPQISNYGYTF.

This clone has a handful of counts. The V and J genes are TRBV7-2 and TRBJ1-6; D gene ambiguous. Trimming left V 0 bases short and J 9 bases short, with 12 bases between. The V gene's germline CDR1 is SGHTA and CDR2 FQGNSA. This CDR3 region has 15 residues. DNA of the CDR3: TGTGCCAGCAGCTTAGCGCTTCAGTATCTTTCACCCCTCCACTTT. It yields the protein CASSLALQYLSPLHF.